The 15 T cell receptor beta chains below were found in one sample sequenced in a study of shared clonotypes between healthy human individuals. TCRdb keeps only in-frame clones here, not all; method: immunoSEQ multiplex PCR. The repertoire holds hundreds of thousands of clones, with 90% to 97% as singletons. The specimen sequenced was naive CD4+ T cells sorted from blood. The subset: CD45RA+ positively selected. The receptors were gathered from a woman aged 30 to 39 in good health.

This chain links TRBV4-1 with TRBJ2-3, with D perhaps given as TRBD1 or TRBD2 (5 bases each). From germline, CDR1 is MGHRA and CDR2 YSYEKL. V dropped 3 bases and J dropped 10 bases, with 14 bases sitting between them. The CDR3 contains 13 residues. The CDR3 loop is CASSQGRTTAQYF. The DNA for the CDR3 is TGCGCCAGCAGCCAGGGACGGACCACTGCGCAGTATTTT.

The chain uses TRBV27 and TRBJ2-2, with 8 bases matching TRBD1. The ends lost 6 bases at V and 9 bases at J; junction bases unmatched: 15. CDR1 is MNHEY, CDR2 SMNVEV, per germline (reference sequence). The CDR3 runs 16 residues. CDR3: CASRSRTGRRSWELFF. CDR3 in DNA: TGTGCCAGCAGATCCCGGACAGGGAGGCGTAGTTGGGAGCTGTTTTTT.

The chain carries TRBV7-6 and TRBJ1-5; 7 bases are a match to TRBD1. V dropped 6 bases and J dropped 4; count of bases not matched to a gene: 6. Germline V gene lookup returns CDR1 SGHVS and CDR2 FNYEAQ. This CDR3 comprises 14 residues. This CDR3 is CASSPGQDNQPQHF. The CDR3, as DNA: TGTGCCAGCAGTCCCGGACAGGATAATCAGCCCCAGCATTTT.

V gene TRBV2 combines with J gene TRBJ2-3; 7 nucleotides align to TRBD2. The CDR3 contains 14 residues. Germline V gene data show CDR1 as SNHLY and CDR2 as FYNNEI. With V trimmed by 9 bases and J by 5 bases, 11 bases remained unmatched. The CDR3 loop is CASSRSGTGDTQYF. The CDR3 region has the DNA TGTGCCAGTTCTCGGAGCGGGACTGGAGATACGCAGTATTTT.

The chain uses TRBV18 and TRBJ2-7, with D unresolved. CDR1 and CDR2 from the germline V gene are KGHSH and LQKENI. CDR3 length: 15 residues. V lost 3 bases to trimming and J lost 0 bases, with 12 bases between them. CDR3 sequence: CASSPKLGYSYEQYF. CDR3 bases: TGTGCCAGCTCACCGAAATTGGGCTACTCCTACGAGCAGTACTTC.

This sequence joins TRBV28 and TRBJ2-1; D call uncertain. V gave up 6 bases and J gave up 15 bases, with 18 bases separating them. The CDR3 totals 12 residues. The germline V gene encodes CDR1 MDHEN and CDR2 SYDVKM. CDR3 DNA sequence: TGTGCCAGCAGCCCCCGTCCCGCTACGTGGTTCTTC. It codes for CASSPRPATWFF.

The V call is TRBV4-2, the J call TRBJ2-7; 7 bases map to TRBD2. The V gene's germline CDR1 is LGHNA and CDR2 YNFKEQ. The trim removed 5 bases at V and 9 bases at J, leaving 13 bases unmatched. The CDR3 spans 14 residues. The CDR3 protein is CASSLDGTTRAQYF. The CDR3 DNA reads TGTGCCAGCAGCTTGGACGGGACTACCAGGGCGCAGTACTTC.

This rearrangement joins TRBV5-1 to TRBJ1-4; weak D call: TRBD1 (5 bases). The CDR3 is made up of 15 amino acids. CDR1 is SGHRS and CDR2 is YFSETQ in the germline V gene. V lost 4 bases to trimming and J lost 8 bases, with 18 bases between them. CDR3 amino acids: CASSPSGSGGEKLFF. CDR3 coding DNA: TGCGCCAGCAGCCCGTCAGGGTCGGGGGGGGAAAAACTGTTTTTT.

The V gene is TRBV4-2, the J gene TRBJ1-3, with 7 bases fitting TRBD1. The ends lost 3 bases at V and 4 bases at J; junction bases unmatched: 6. This CDR3 is 15 amino acids long. Germline assignment: CDR1 LGHNA and CDR2 YNFKEQ. The CDR3 sequence is CASSHDRVSGNTIYF. DNA of the CDR3: TGTGCCAGCAGCCACGACAGGGTTTCAGGAAACACCATATATTTT.

The chain links TRBV18 to TRBJ2-7, with 7 bases lining up with TRBD2. The CDR3 totals 15 residues. Germline lookup yields CDR1 KGHSH and CDR2 LQKENI. Trimming took 2 bases from V and 5 from J; bases not matched to a gene: 9. The CDR3 sequence: CASSPGVAGAHEQYF. CDR3 nucleotide sequence: TGTGCCAGCTCACCAGGGGTGGCGGGAGCACACGAGCAGTACTTC.

The chain carries TRBV5-6 and TRBJ1-4, with D possibly matching TRBD1 (6 bases). CDR1 is SGHDT, CDR2 YYEEEE, per germline. V lost 2 bases and J lost 8, with 16 bases in between. The CDR3 sequence is 15 residues long. The DNA of the CDR3 is TGTGCCAGCAGCTTATCACAGGGTAATCAAGAAAAACTGTTTTTT. The encoded protein is CASSLSQGNQEKLFF.

V is TRBV27 and J is TRBJ2-2; D gene ambiguous. From germline, CDR1 is MNHEY and CDR2 SMNVEV (reference sequence). V lost 6 bases, J lost 5 bases, and 22 bases lay in between. The length of the CDR3 is 17 residues. CDR3 DNA sequence: TGTGCCAGCAGATCACACGGCGTCTCCGTTCGAACCGGGGAGCTGTTTTTT. It translates to CASRSHGVSVRTGELFF.

V is TRBV12-1 and J is TRBJ1-2. TRBV12-1 is classified as a pseudogene. This CDR3 contains 13 residues. The CDR3 region has the DNA TGTGCCAGCAGCTTTGGTGAGAACTATGGCTACACCTTC. Translating it yields CASSFGENYGYTF.

The table lists this clone with a count of one. The rearrangement uses TRBV5-1 and TRBJ2-1, with TRBD2 identical over 15 bases. The CDR3 is 18 residues long. Losses at the gene ends were 0 bases for V and 7 bases for J; bases not matched to a gene: 8. The germline CDR1 and CDR2 sequences are SGHRS and YFSETQ. CDR3 amino acids: CASSLGTSGRAGGNEQFF. CDR3 bases: TGCGCCAGCAGCTTGGGGACTAGCGGGAGGGCCGGTGGGAATGAGCAGTTCTTC. The full variable domain, in which reference TRBV5-1 and TRBJ2-1 provide the parts outside the CDR3, is KAGVTQTPRYLIKTRGQQVTLSCSPISGHRSVSWYQQTPGQGLQFLFEYFSETQRNKGNFPGRFSGRQFSNSRSEMNVSTLELGDSALYLCASSLGTSGRAGGNEQFFGPGTRLTVL.

The V and J genes are TRBV19 and TRBJ2-4, with D uncertain. The CDR3 runs to 13 residues. Germline values: CDR1 LNHDA, CDR2 SQIVND (reference sequence). Deletions cut 5 bases from V and 3 bases from J, with 8 bases between. The CDR3 here is CASSRDGKNIQYF. The CDR3 nucleotides are TGTGCCAGTAGTCGAGACGGCAAAAACATTCAGTACTTC.